Listed below are T cell receptor beta chains from one sample, sequenced in a study of preoperative IRX-2 immunotherapy in early breast cancer. Clones were read by immunoSEQ multiplex PCR, and TCRdb kept only the in-frame ones, dropping some. The data hold tens of thousands of clones, with roughly nine tenths observed a single time. Sequences were derived from tumor tissue, sampled after IRX-2 immunotherapy. The receptors come from a human donor with breast cancer. The CDR3 runs from the conserved cysteine through the conserved F or W. A D gene is named only where the DNA matches it firmly. Some rows have no size entry. The others give once, few or many, or a class for an expanded clone.

cdr3_nt cdr3_aa v_call d_call j_call clone_size
TGTGCTAGTGGTTTGGTACCGGACGGACGCTCCTACAATGAGCAGTTCTTC CASGLVPDGRSYNEQFF TRBV12-5 . TRBJ2-1 .
TGTGCCAGCTCACCGAACAGGGGGGATGGCTACACCTTC CASSPNRGDGYTF TRBV18 TRBD1 TRBJ1-2 once
TGCGCCAGCAGCTGGGGGGACAGAAAGAACACTGAAGCTTTCTTT CASSWGDRKNTEAFF TRBV5-1 TRBD1 TRBJ1-1 .
TGTGCCAGCTTGGGACAGGGAGGCGGCTACACCTTC CASLGQGGGYTF TRBV6-8 TRBD1 TRBJ1-2 .
TGTGCCAGCAGTACCAAGTCAGGGGCCAACGTCCTGACTTTC CASSTKSGANVLTF TRBV6-8 . TRBJ2-6 .
TGTGCCAGTAGTATACGGGGTAGCTCCTACAATGAGCAGTTCTTC CASSIRGSSYNEQFF TRBV19 . TRBJ2-1 .
TGTGCCAGTAGTCACCGGGGACTAGCGGGAGAATCCGGGGAGCTGTTTTTT CASSHRGLAGESGELFF TRBV19 TRBD2 TRBJ2-2 .
TGTGCCAGCAGACACCCGGGGACGGGAGGAAACACCATATATTTT CASRHPGTGGNTIYF TRBV28 . TRBJ1-3 .
TGTGCTAGTGGTTTGTCTAGCTTCCAGGTACCCAATCAGCCCCAGCATTTT CASGLSSFQVPNQPQHF TRBV12-5 . TRBJ1-5 .
TGTGCCAGCAGCTTCAGACAGATACCTAACACTGAAGCTTTCTTT CASSFRQIPNTEAFF TRBV11-1 . TRBJ1-1 .
TGTGCCAGCAGCCGGAAGGGACGGCTGAATACTGAAGCTTTCTTT CASSRKGRLNTEAFF TRBV11-3 . TRBJ1-1 .
TGTGCCAGCAGCCAGAAGAATCTCCAAGAGACCCAGTACTTC CASSQKNLQETQYF TRBV11-3 . TRBJ2-5 .
TGTGCCAGCAGCTTAGGGGGACAGTTATATGGCTACACCTTC CASSLGGQLYGYTF TRBV11-3 TRBD1 TRBJ1-2 .
TGTGCCAGCAGTTACTTGGGTACTGAAGCTTTCTTT CASSYLGTEAFF TRBV6-8 . TRBJ1-1 .
TGTGCCTGGAGTTCTCCGACCCCGATCCTTTATAGCAATCAGCCCCAGCATTTT CAWSSPTPILYSNQPQHF TRBV30 . TRBJ1-5 .
TGTGCCAGCTCTACACCAGCGAACACTGAAGCTTTCTTT CASSTPANTEAFF TRBV18 . TRBJ1-1 once
TGTGCCAGCAGTTACATACCCGGGGAGCTGTTTTTT CASSYIPGELFF TRBV6-8 . TRBJ2-2 .
TGTGCCAGCATCAGCTATGGGGGTAATCAGCCCCAGCATTTT CASISYGGNQPQHF TRBV11-3 . TRBJ1-5 once
TGTGCCAGCTCACCAACCGGGCCCGCAAGTTGGGCTAATGAAAAACTGTTTTTT CASSPTGPASWANEKLFF TRBV18 . TRBJ1-4 .
TGTGCCAGCAGTCAGCAGGGTCATAGCAATCAGCCCCAGCATTTT CASSQQGHSNQPQHF TRBV6-8 . TRBJ1-5 .
TGTGCCAGTCGGGACAAGCCCTACGAGCAGTACTTC CASRDKPYEQYF TRBV6-8 . TRBJ2-7 .
TGTGCCAGCAGCGGGGGGACTAGTCGCAACACCGGGGAGCTGTTTTTT CASSGGTSRNTGELFF TRBV11-3 TRBD2 TRBJ2-2 .
TGTGCCAGCAGCGCCGGGACGGATATCTATGGCTACACCTTC CASSAGTDIYGYTF TRBV11-3 . TRBJ1-2 .
TGTGCCAGCAGTTTCACCACCGGGGGGGAGAGGAATGAGCAGTTCTTC CASSFTTGGERNEQFF TRBV11-3 TRBD2 TRBJ2-1 .
TGTGCCAGCAGCCCGAGCGGGGGGGCCGGGGCAGATACGCAGTATTTT CASSPSGGAGADTQYF TRBV11-3 TRBD2 TRBJ2-3 .
TGTGCCAGCAACCCCCTGCGAGGGTCGGGGGCCTACGAGCAGTACTTC CASNPLRGSGAYEQYF TRBV11-3 . TRBJ2-7 .
TGTGCCAGCGGGAAACAGGGGGCGCGCTACAATGAGCAGTTCTTC CASGKQGARYNEQFF TRBV6-8 TRBD1 TRBJ2-1 .
TGTGCCAGCAGTCCATTGACGGGACACAATAGCAATCAGCCCCAGCATTTT CASSPLTGHNSNQPQHF TRBV28 . TRBJ1-5 .
TGCGCCAGCACCTTAGGACTAGCAGGAGCCAATACGGAGACCCAGTACTTC CASTLGLAGANTETQYF TRBV5-1 TRBD2 TRBJ2-5 .
TGTGCCACCACAGGGGATTTCCTAACCTATGGCTACACCTTC CATTGDFLTYGYTF TRBV12-2 . TRBJ1-2 .
TGTGCCAGCAGCACCCGTCCCTCTGGAAACACCATATATTTT CASSTRPSGNTIYF TRBV7-6 . TRBJ1-3 once
TGTGCCAGCAGTTTATATGCAGCCCCGTATGGCTACACCTTC CASSLYAAPYGYTF TRBV28 . TRBJ1-2 .
TGTGCCAGCAGCCCCTTGAGCGGGGGGGCAATACAATATTTT CASSPLSGGAIQYF TRBV11-3 TRBD2 TRBJ2-3 .
TGTGCCAGCAGTCTAAGGGACTTTAAAGAGACCCAGTACTTC CASSLRDFKETQYF TRBV28 . TRBJ2-5 .
TGTGCCATCAGTGAGTTCCAGGGGATAGGAAACACCATATATTTT CAISEFQGIGNTIYF TRBV10-3 . TRBJ1-3 .
TGTGCCAGCTCACCAAGGCCGGACTGGGACTATGGCTACACCTTC CASSPRPDWDYGYTF TRBV18 . TRBJ1-2 .
TGTGCCAGTAGTCCAAGCAGAAACACCATATATTTT CASSPSRNTIYF TRBV19 . TRBJ1-3 .
TGTGCCAGCAGTCGCGGGACAGGGCTCTCTGGGGCCAACGTCCTGACTTTC CASSRGTGLSGANVLTF TRBV28 TRBD1 TRBJ2-6 .
TGTGCCAGTAGTATAGAAGCGGGAGAGCTCTACGAGCAGTACTTC CASSIEAGELYEQYF TRBV19 TRBD2 TRBJ2-7 .
TGTGCCAGCTTACGGGGAGTCACAGATACGCAGTATTTT CASLRGVTDTQYF TRBV18 . TRBJ2-3 .
TGTGCCAGCAGTCCCTTTATGGGCACTGAAGCTTTCTTT CASSPFMGTEAFF TRBV6-8 . TRBJ1-1 .
TGTGCCAGCAGCTTCGGACCAATGGATGGGTATTCACCCCTCCACTTT CASSFGPMDGYSPLHF TRBV11-3 . TRBJ1-6 .
TGTGCCAGCAGCTTAGAAGGGGGGATCGGGGAGACCCAGTACTTC CASSLEGGIGETQYF TRBV7-5 . TRBJ2-5 .
TGTGCCAGCAGCAAAGGTGGGGCAGGCGAAAAACTGTTTTTT CASSKGGAGEKLFF TRBV11-3 . TRBJ1-4 .
TGTGCCAGCTCACCTCAAGAGGGTAGGAGGGAAAAACTGTTTTTT CASSPQEGRREKLFF TRBV18 . TRBJ1-4 .
TGTGCCAGCAGTTACCGGCGGGACAATGAGCAGTTCTTC CASSYRRDNEQFF TRBV6-8 . TRBJ2-1 .
TGTGCCAGCAGTGAATATGGGCCCAGCAAGACTGAAGCTTTCTTT CASSEYGPSKTEAFF TRBV25-1 . TRBJ1-1 .
TGTGCCAGCAGACAGGGAGGTGCAGATACGCAGTATTTT CASRQGGADTQYF TRBV25-1 . TRBJ2-3 .
TGTGCCACCAGCAGAGCGACTCCGGGGGACTATGGCTACACCTTC CATSRATPGDYGYTF TRBV15 . TRBJ1-2 .
TGCGCCAGCAGCCAAGCCAGCGGGGGTAAAGAGACCCAGTACTTC CASSQASGGKETQYF TRBV23-1 TRBD2 TRBJ2-5 .
TGCGCCAGCAGCGAGGGGGACAGGAGTAACTATGGCTACACCTTC CASSEGDRSNYGYTF TRBV5-1 TRBD1 TRBJ1-2 .
TGTGCCAGCAGTTGGGACAGTATGTCCTACAATGAGCAGTTCTTC CASSWDSMSYNEQFF TRBV6-8 TRBD1 TRBJ2-1 .
TGTGCCAGCAGACCGCTAGCGGGGGTGTACACAGATACGCAGTATTTT CASRPLAGVYTDTQYF TRBV6-8 TRBD2 TRBJ2-3 .
TGTGCCAGCAGCTTAAGGACTAGCACAGATACGCAGTATTTT CASSLRTSTDTQYF TRBV11-3 . TRBJ2-3 .
TGTGCCAGCAGCTTGGGTCCAGCAACACAAGAGACCCAGTACTTC CASSLGPATQETQYF TRBV11-3 . TRBJ2-5 .
TGTGCCATCAGCCGGACAGGGGGCGCCGATGGCTACACCTTC CAISRTGGADGYTF TRBV6-8 TRBD1 TRBJ1-2 .
TGTGCCAGCAGGAGGGGCGCTGCAACTAATGAAAAACTGTTTTTT CASRRGAATNEKLFF TRBV6-8 . TRBJ1-4 .